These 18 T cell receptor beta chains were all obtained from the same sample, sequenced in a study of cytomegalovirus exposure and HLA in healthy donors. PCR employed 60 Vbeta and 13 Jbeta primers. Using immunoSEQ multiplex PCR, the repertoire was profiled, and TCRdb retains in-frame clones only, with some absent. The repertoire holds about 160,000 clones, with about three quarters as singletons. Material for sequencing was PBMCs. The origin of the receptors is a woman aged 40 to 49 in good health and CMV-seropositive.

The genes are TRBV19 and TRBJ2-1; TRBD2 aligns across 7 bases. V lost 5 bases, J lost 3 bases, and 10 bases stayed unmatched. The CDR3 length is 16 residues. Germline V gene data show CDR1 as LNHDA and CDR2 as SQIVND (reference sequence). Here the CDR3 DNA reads TGTGCCAGTAGTTTTACCGCGGGGGAGGTCTACAATGAGCAGTTCTTC. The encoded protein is CASSFTAGEVYNEQFF.

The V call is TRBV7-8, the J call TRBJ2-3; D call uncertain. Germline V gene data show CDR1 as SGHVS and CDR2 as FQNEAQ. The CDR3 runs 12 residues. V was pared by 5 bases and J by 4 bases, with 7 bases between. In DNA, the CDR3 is TGTGCCAGCAGCCGGTCCGCAGATACGCAGTATTTT. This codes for CASSRSADTQYF.

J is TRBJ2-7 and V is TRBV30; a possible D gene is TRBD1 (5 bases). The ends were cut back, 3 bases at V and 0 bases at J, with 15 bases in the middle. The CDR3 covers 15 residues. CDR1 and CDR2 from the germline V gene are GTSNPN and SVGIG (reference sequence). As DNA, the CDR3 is TGTGCCTGGAGGAAGGGCAGGGAACTCTCCTACGAGCAGTACTTC. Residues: CAWRKGRELSYEQYF.

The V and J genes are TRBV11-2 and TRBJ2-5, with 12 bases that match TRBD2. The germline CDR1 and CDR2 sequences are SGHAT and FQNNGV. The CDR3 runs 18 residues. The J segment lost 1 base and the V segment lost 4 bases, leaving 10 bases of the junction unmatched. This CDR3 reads CASSSYRLAGALQETQYF. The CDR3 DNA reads TGTGCCAGCAGCTCGTACCGACTAGCGGGGGCCCTCCAAGAGACCCAGTACTTC.

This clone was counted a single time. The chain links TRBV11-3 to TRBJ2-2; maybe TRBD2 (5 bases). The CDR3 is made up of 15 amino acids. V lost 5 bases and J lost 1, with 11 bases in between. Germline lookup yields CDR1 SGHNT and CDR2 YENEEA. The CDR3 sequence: CASSPRGQNTGELFF. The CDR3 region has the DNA TGTGCCAGCAGCCCCAGAGGGCAGAACACCGGGGAGCTGTTTTTT. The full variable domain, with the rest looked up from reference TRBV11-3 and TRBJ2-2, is EAGVVQSPRYKIIEKKQPVAFWCNPISGHNTLYWYLQNLGQGPELLIRYENEEAVDDSQLPKDRFSAERLKGVDSTLKIQPAELGDSAVYLCASSPRGQNTGELFFGEGSRLTVL.

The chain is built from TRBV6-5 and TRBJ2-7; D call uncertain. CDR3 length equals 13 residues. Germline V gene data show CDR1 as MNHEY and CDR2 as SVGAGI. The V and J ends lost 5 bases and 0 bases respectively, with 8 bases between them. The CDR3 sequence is CASSLARSYEQYF. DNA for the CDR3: TGTGCCAGCAGTCTGGCCCGCTCCTACGAGCAGTACTTC.

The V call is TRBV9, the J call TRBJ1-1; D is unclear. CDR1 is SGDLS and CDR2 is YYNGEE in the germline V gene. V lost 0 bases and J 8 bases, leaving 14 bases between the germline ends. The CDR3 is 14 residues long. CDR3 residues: CASSVGLSISEAFF. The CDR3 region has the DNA TGTGCCAGCAGCGTAGGGTTGAGTATCTCGGAAGCTTTCTTT.

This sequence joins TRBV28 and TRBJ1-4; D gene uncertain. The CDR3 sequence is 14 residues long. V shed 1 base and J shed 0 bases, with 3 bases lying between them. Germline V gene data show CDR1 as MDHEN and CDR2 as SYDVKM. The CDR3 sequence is CASSLSATNEKLFF. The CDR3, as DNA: TGTGCCAGCAGTTTATCTGCAACTAATGAAAAACTGTTTTTT.

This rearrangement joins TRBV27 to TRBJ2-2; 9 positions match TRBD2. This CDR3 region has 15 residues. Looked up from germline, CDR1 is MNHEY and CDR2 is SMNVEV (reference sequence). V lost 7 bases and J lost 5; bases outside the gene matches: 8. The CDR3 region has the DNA TGTGCCAGCAACGGAGCGGGGGGAAGGACCGGGGAGCTGTTTTTT. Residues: CASNGAGGRTGELFF.

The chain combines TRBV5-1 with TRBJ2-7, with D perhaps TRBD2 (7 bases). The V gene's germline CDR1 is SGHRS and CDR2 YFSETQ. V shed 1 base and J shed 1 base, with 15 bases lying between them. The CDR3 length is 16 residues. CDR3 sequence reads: CASSLPLRGPSYEQYF. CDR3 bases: TGCGCCAGCAGCTTGCCCTTGCGGGGGCCGTCCTACGAGCAGTACTTC.

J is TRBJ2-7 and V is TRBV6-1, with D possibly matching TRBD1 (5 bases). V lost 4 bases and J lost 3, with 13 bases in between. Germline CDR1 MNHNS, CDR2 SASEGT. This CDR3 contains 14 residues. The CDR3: CASSVSDTDYEQYF. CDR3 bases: TGTGCCAGCAGTGTCTCGGACACAGACTACGAGCAGTACTTC.

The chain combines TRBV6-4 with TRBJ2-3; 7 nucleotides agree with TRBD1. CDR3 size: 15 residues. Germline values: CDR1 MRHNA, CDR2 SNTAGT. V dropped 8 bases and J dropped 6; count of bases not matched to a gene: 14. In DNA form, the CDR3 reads TGTGCCAGCCCGAAACAGGGGCAGAACTCTGATACGCAGTATTTT. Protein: CASPKQGQNSDTQYF.

The CDR3 region is CASSVEWQAFF. CDR3 coding DNA: TGTGCCAGCAGTGTCGAATGGCAAGCTTTCTTT. The chain employs TRBV2 and TRBJ1-1; D remains unclear. Germline V CDR1 and CDR2: SNHLY, FYNNEI. The V and J ends lost 4 bases and 9 bases respectively, with 9 bases between them. This CDR3 is built from 11 residues.

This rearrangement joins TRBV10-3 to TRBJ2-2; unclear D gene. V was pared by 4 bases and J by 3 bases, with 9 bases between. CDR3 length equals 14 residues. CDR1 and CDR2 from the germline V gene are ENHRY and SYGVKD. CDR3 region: CAISGGWDTGELFF. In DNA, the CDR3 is TGTGCCATCAGTGGAGGATGGGACACCGGGGAGCTGTTTTTT.

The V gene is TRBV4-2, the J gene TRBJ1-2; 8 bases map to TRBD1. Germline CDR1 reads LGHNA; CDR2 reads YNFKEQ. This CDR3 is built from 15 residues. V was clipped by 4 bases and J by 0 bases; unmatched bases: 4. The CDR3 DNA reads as TGTGCCAGCAGCCCGGGGACAGGCTCTAACTATGGCTACACCTTC. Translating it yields CASSPGTGSNYGYTF.

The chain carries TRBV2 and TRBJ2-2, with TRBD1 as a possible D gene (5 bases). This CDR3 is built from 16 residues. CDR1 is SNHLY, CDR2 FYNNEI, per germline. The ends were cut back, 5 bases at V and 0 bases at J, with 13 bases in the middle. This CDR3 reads CASSPTGLANTGELFF. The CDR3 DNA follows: TGTGCCAGCAGTCCAACAGGTCTAGCGAACACCGGGGAGCTGTTTTTT.

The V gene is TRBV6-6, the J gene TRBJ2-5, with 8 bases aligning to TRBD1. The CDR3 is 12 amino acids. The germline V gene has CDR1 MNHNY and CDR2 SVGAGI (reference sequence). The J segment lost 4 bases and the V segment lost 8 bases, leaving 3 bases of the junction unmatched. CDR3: CASSQGGETQYF. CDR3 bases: TGTGCCAGCTCACAGGGGGGAGAGACCCAGTACTTC.

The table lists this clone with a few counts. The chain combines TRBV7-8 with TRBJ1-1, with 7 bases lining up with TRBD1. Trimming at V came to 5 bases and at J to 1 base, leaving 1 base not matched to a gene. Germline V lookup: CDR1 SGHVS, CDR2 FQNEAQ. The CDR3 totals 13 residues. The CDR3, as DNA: TGTGCCAGCAGCAGGGACAGGAACACTGAAGCTTTCTTT. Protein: CASSRDRNTEAFF.